This T cell receptor beta chain derives from a study of identical twins. Template switching created a universal primer site, and the cDNA included unique molecular identifiers. TCRdb called the 5' RACE reads again in MiXCR, with one record for every CDR3 protein. The sample holds about 530,000 distinct CDR3 sequences, approximately 16% seen once. Study-wide results and caveats: Among monozygotic twins, out-of-frame TCR alpha sharing exceeded what models predicted. Surplus twin overlap in beta out-of-frame sequences was less pronounced. Not following the same donors, the study drew its conclusions from cross-sectional statistical analysis.

This clonotype was seen a few times. The antigen is undetermined. The CDR3 runs 17 residues. V lost 7 bases to trimming and J lost 2 bases; unmatched junction nucleotides: 12. Germline assignment: CDR1 MNHNS and CDR2 SASEGT. These data are also associated with another study on yellow fever vaccine responses in identical twins.

This clonotype was obtained from a woman younger than 30 in good health. V usage is TRBV6-1 and J usage is TRBJ2-2, with 8 bases aligning to TRBD2. Sequences were obtained from CD4+ T cells sorted from blood. The CDR3 DNA is TGTGCCAGCACCCCCGTAATCGGGGGGGCCAACACCGGGGAGCTGTTTTTT. It codes for CASTPVIGGANTGELFF.